This T cell receptor beta chain comes out of a study of cytomegalovirus exposure and HLA in healthy donors. Study-wide background: The same platform was used for the 110 or so validation repertoires and the approximately 670 first-cohort repertoires, a later analysis reported.

General observations from the study: In vitro testing confirmed a few CMV-associated chains as specific for CMV antigens. The tendency of first-cohort TCR clusters to co-occur in the 100 to 150 validation repertoires was identified by a subsequent analysis.

V lost 9 bases to trimming and J lost 0 bases; unmatched junction nucleotides: 5. Germline lookup yields CDR1 ENHRY and CDR2 SYGVKD. The CDR3 is 15 residues long. The assay was immunoSEQ multiplex PCR, and TCRdb's table has in-frame clones only and misses some. Of 200,000 to 300,000 clones detected, roughly nine tenths appear once; the ten largest clones hold approximately 12%. For this clone: Its cognate antigen is unknown.

The sample consisted of PBMCs. This receptor was taken from a man between 18 and 35 years old in good health and CMV-seropositive. The chain uses TRBV10-3 and TRBJ1-1, with TRBD1 matching 12 bases. The CDR3 DNA reads TGTGCCATTAGCGGGACAGGGGGCATGAACACTGAAGCTTTCTTT. As protein: CAISGTGGMNTEAFF.